The next 4 T cell receptor beta chains were all read from a single sample in a study of shared clonotypes between healthy human individuals. Data came from immunoSEQ multiplex PCR; TCRdb stores just in-frame clones and leaves some out. Altogether roughly 1,500,000 clones are present, 95% to 99% being singletons, with the ten largest covering roughly 0.42%. Sequences were obtained from naive CD4+ T cells sorted from blood. This sample's subset: CD45RA+ positively selected. The receptors derive from a man aged 25 to 45 in good health.

This clone was recorded once. The chain uses TRBV28 and TRBJ1-5; D gene uncertain. The CDR3 is made up of 16 amino acids. CDR1 and CDR2 (germline): MDHEN, SYDVKM. The germline V and J ends were trimmed by 7 bases and 0 bases, with 16 bases remaining between them. CDR3 amino acids: CASILRRSHSNQPQHF. The CDR3 DNA follows: TGTGCCAGCATCCTCCGACGCAGCCATAGCAATCAGCCCCAGCATTTT.

The chain employs TRBV6-1 and TRBJ2-3; D is ambiguous. V shed 4 bases and J shed 2 bases, with 4 bases lying between them. The CDR3 loop spans 12 amino acids. Germline V gene data show CDR1 as MNHNS and CDR2 as SASEGT. The CDR3, as DNA: TGTGCCAGCAGTGCCTTCACAGATACGCAGTATTTT. This encodes CASSAFTDTQYF.

This chain connects TRBV29-1 to TRBJ2-1; D may be TRBD2 (6 bases). The CDR3 covers 13 residues. Per germline, CDR1 SQVTM and CDR2 ANQGSEA. Trimming shortened V by 8 bases and J by 3 bases, and 14 bases separated the two germline ends. CDR3 amino acids: CSTQDYFYNEQFF. The DNA of the CDR3 is TGCAGCACCCAGGACTATTTCTACAATGAGCAGTTCTTC.

This chain connects TRBV5-5 to TRBJ2-1, with 8 positions matching TRBD2. The CDR3 consists of 18 residues. Per germline, CDR1 SGHKS and CDR2 YYEKEE (reference sequence). The trim removed 0 bases at V and 3 bases at J, leaving 11 bases unmatched. CDR3 sequence reads: CASSLVGTSKFYYNEQFF. CDR3 in DNA: TGTGCCAGCAGCTTGGTCGGGACTAGTAAATTTTACTACAATGAGCAGTTCTTC.